The present T cell receptor (beta chain) was sequenced within a study of T cell changes during pregnancy in multiple sclerosis (dated by TCRdb to the late 2010s). Study-level background: In women with multiple sclerosis, the researchers looked at how the T cell repertoire shifted as pregnancy progressed.

Libraries came from the immunoSEQ multiplex PCR assay. TCRdb stores this immuneACCESS table with in-frame sequences only. Part of the clones is absent; in the studies checked, under half of the shortfall reflects unresolved V genes, and no reason is known for the rest. Counted in this sample were about 41,000 clones; roughly nine tenths of them appeared once. The ten most abundant clones make up over 0.55% of the sample. A note on this clone: Its specific antigen is unknown. The sample holds no much larger clone one base away, and base qualities are not on file.

The germline V gene specifies SGHTA as CDR1 and FQGNSA as CDR2. Its CDR3 holds 14 amino acids, cysteine through phenylalanine. CDR3 DNA is the only sequence kept; it has 42 bases, read in frame from the first base. For this chain, trimming is 5 bases at the V end and 9 bases at the J end, and the number of junction bases without a gene match is 8. This receptor was identified in a female donor with multiple sclerosis, enrolled in a pregnancy study. The starting material was CD4+ T cells from peripheral blood mononuclear cells, obtained in the first trimester of pregnancy. Rearrangement joined TRBV7-2 to TRBJ2-1; 9 junctional bases match TRBD2. CDR3 loop: CASSLGRGRAEQFF. In nucleotides, the sequence is TGTGCCAGCAGCCTGGGGCGCGGGAGGGCTGAGCAGTTCTTC.